The 17 T cell receptor beta chains below come from one sample, sequenced in a study of response to subunit inactivated influenza vaccine. TCRdb re-analysed the RT-PCR reads in MiXCR, keeping a single row per CDR3 protein. The sample records fewer than 650,000 distinct CDR3 sequences, 10% to 15% being singletons. The sequencing used PBMCs from blood, collected roughly 47 days after vaccination. The receptor set was obtained from a man in his fifties who received an inactivated influenza vaccine.

In this sample, this clonotype turned up a few times. The chain has TRBV24-1 and TRBJ2-3; 10 nucleotides line up with TRBD2. V lost 2 bases and J lost 2; bases outside the gene matches: 3. Per germline, CDR1 KGHDR and CDR2 SFDVKD. The CDR3 has 16 amino acids. CDR3: CATSDSTSGATDTQYF. Written as DNA, the CDR3 is TGTGCCACCAGTGATTCCACTAGCGGGGCCACAGATACGCAGTATTTT.

Note on this clonotype: At one end the junction does not follow the germline gene, possibly because of a read error. V usage is TRBV20-1 and J usage is TRBJ1-2; TRBD1 is a possible D gene (6 bases). The CDR3 is 10 amino acids. Germline loops: CDR1 DFQATT, CDR2 SNEGSKA (reference sequence). CDR3 in DNA: TGTGGGACATCTAACTATGGCTACACCTTC. The encoded protein is CGTSNYGYTF.

In this sample, this clonotype turned up a few times. The gene calls are TRBV29-1 and TRBJ2-3; a possible D gene is TRBD2 (5 bases). Per the germline V gene, CDR1 is SQVTM and CDR2 is ANQGSEA. This CDR3 is 15 amino acids long. V was pared by 0 bases and J by 3 bases, with 13 bases between. In DNA form, the CDR3 reads TGCAGCGTTGAAGATCGAGGCGGGTGGACAGATACGCAGTATTTT. Translation gives CSVEDRGGWTDTQYF.

This clonotype was counted only a few times. The DNA of the CDR3 is TGTGCCAGCAGTTTTGTACAGGGGCCCTACGAGCAGTACTTC. Translation gives CASSFVQGPYEQYF. This chain uses TRBV28 with TRBJ2-7; 7 bases map to TRBD1. CDR1 is MDHEN and CDR2 is SYDVKM in the germline V gene. This CDR3 has 14 residues. The V gene end was trimmed by 3 bases and the J gene end by 2 bases; junction bases not matched to a gene: 4.

This clonotype was detected a few times. The chain uses TRBV4-1 and TRBJ1-1; D not certain. This CDR3 has 13 amino acids. V was cut by 1 base and J by 5 bases, with 8 bases left in between. Germline CDR1 and CDR2: MGHRA and YSYEKL. CDR3 sequence reads: CASSQVSRTEAFF. DNA of the CDR3: TGCGCCAGCAGCCAAGTCTCAAGGACTGAAGCTTTCTTT.

This chain links TRBV20-1 with TRBJ1-2; 8 bases line up with TRBD1. The CDR3 loop spans 13 amino acids. The V gene end was trimmed by 6 bases and the J gene end by 3 bases; junction bases not matched to a gene: 6. Germline CDR1 DFQATT, CDR2 SNEGSKA (reference sequence). This CDR3 is CSAWTGKDYGYTF. The CDR3 nucleotides are TGCAGTGCCTGGACAGGGAAGGACTATGGCTACACCTTC.

The chain couples TRBV12-3 or TRBV12-4 to TRBJ2-3; D is unresolved. This CDR3 comprises 12 residues. V was shortened by 5 bases and J by 8 bases, with 11 bases between the two germline ends. The CDR3 bases are TGTGCCAGCAGTGCCAGCAAGCTTACGCAGTATTTT. Amino acids: CASSASKLTQYF.

The chain is built from TRBV12-3 or TRBV12-4 and TRBJ2-1; 7 nucleotides match TRBD2. Germline trimming cut 8 bases from V and 4 bases from J; bases unmatched to any gene: 5. The CDR3 runs to 13 residues. The CDR3 nucleotides read TGTGCCAGCGGGACTACGGATTACAATGAGCAGTTCTTC. Translated: CASGTTDYNEQFF.

The V gene is TRBV19, the J gene TRBJ2-1, with D hard to call. In germline, CDR1 is LNHDA, CDR2 SQIVND (reference sequence). The CDR3 is 16 amino acids. Trimming removed 3 bases at V and 0 bases at J, with 12 bases between. The CDR3 sequence: CASSILASASYNEQFF. CDR3 nucleotides: TGTGCCAGTAGTATTCTCGCGAGCGCCTCCTACAATGAGCAGTTCTTC.

In this sample, this clonotype turned up a few times. This chain links TRBV4-3 with TRBJ1-2, with no clear D. The CDR3 totals 16 residues. Trimming took off 3 bases at V and 0 bases at J, with 14 bases between the two ends. CDR1 and CDR2 from the germline V gene are LGHNA and YSLEER. CDR3 amino acids: CASSQLRAGPNYGYTF. CDR3 bases: TGCGCCAGCAGCCAGCTACGCGCAGGCCCTAACTATGGCTACACCTTC.

The chain joins TRBV6-2 or TRBV6-3 to TRBJ2-3, with 7 bases identical to TRBD1. CDR3 length: 16 amino acids. Germline trimming cut 3 bases from V and 0 bases from J; bases unmatched to any gene: 6. Germline CDR1 and CDR2: MNHEY and SVGEGT. This chain's CDR3 is CASSYAPGQSTDTQYF. The DNA for the CDR3 is TGTGCCAGCAGTTATGCCCCGGGACAGAGCACAGATACGCAGTATTTT.

This clonotype was found a few times. The rearrangement joins TRBV28 to TRBJ2-7, with TRBD2 matching over 16 bases. CDR3 length equals 18 residues. V gave up 4 bases and J gave up 5 bases; unmatched junction bases: 11. Germline V gene lookup returns CDR1 MDHEN and CDR2 SYDVKM. The CDR3 reads CASSWWQGLAGGRDEQYF. In nucleotides, the CDR3 is TGTGCCAGCAGTTGGTGGCAGGGACTAGCGGGAGGGCGCGACGAGCAGTACTTC.

The table lists this clonotype with a few counts. The chain employs TRBV2 and TRBJ1-2; no clear D. V gave up 3 bases and J gave up 2 bases, with 7 bases separating them. This CDR3 comprises 13 residues. CDR1 SNHLY and CDR2 FYNNEI come from the germline V gene. The CDR3 DNA sequence: TGTGCCAGCAGTGATCATCCCAACTATGGCTACACCTTC. The encoded protein is CASSDHPNYGYTF. The full variable domain, completed using reference TRBV2 and TRBJ1-2, is EPEVTQTPSHQVTQMGQEVILRCVPISNHLYFYWYRQILGQKVEFLVSFYNNEISEKSEIFDDQFSVERPDGSNFTLKIRSTKLEDSAMYFCASSDHPNYGYTFGSGTRLTVV.

This clonotype was recorded at least ten times. The V and J genes are TRBV4-2 and TRBJ2-7, with 11 bases fitting TRBD2. V was clipped by 4 bases and J by 3 bases; unmatched bases: 8. Germline CDR1 reads LGHNA; CDR2 reads YNFKEQ. The CDR3 has 16 residues. The CDR3 sequence is CASSREGTSGYYEQYF. The CDR3 DNA is TGTGCCAGCAGCCGAGAAGGGACTAGCGGTTACTACGAGCAGTACTTC.

The chain joins TRBV20-1 to TRBJ2-7, with TRBD2 identical over 15 bases. There are 15 residues in the CDR3. Trimming cost V 1 base and J 8 bases; bases outside gene matches: 6. The germline CDR1 and CDR2 sequences are DFQATT and SNEGSKA (reference sequence). The CDR3 reads CSARVPGLAGGQQYF. CDR3 coding DNA: TGCAGTGCTAGAGTACCGGGACTAGCGGGAGGCCAGCAGTACTTC.

This clonotype was counted ten times or more. The chain links TRBV12-3 or TRBV12-4 to TRBJ2-5; D is perhaps TRBD2 (5 bases). Deletions cut 4 bases from V and 2 bases from J, with 8 bases between. The CDR3 spans 13 residues. CDR3 sequence reads: CASSYREQETQYF. The CDR3 bases are TGTGCCAGCAGTTATAGGGAGCAAGAGACCCAGTACTTC.

This clonotype was seen only a few times. The chain carries TRBV20-1 and TRBJ2-1; 8 nucleotides align to TRBD2. Germline V lookup: CDR1 DFQATT, CDR2 SNEGSKA (reference sequence). The CDR3 is made up of 15 amino acids. The trim removed 4 bases at V and 1 base at J, leaving 6 bases unmatched. CDR3 region: CSATQRGRSYNEQFF. The CDR3 DNA sequence: TGCAGTGCTACCCAGCGGGGGCGATCCTACAATGAGCAGTTCTTC.